This T cell receptor (beta chain) stems from a study of control samples from healthy donors and cancer patients. Only in-frame clones appear in the TCRdb table, and some are missing; sequencing was by immunoSEQ multiplex PCR. Counted here are roughly 140,000 clones, around 90% occurring once; the ten biggest clones make up around 4.7%. Trimming took 1 base from V and 4 from J, leaving 16 bases between them. Germline V gives CDR1 LGHDT, CDR2 YNNKEL (reference sequence). This CDR3 is built from 16 residues. Input material: blood. The V gene is TRBV3-1 (or the pseudogene TRBV3-2), the J gene TRBJ1-2, with no clear D. The TCR sequence derives from a man aged 30 to 39 in good health. In DNA form, the CDR3 reads TGTGCCAGCAGCCAAGGGGGAGCGTGGGGAGTCTATGGCTACACCTTC. Translated, it gives CASSQGGAWGVYGYTF.